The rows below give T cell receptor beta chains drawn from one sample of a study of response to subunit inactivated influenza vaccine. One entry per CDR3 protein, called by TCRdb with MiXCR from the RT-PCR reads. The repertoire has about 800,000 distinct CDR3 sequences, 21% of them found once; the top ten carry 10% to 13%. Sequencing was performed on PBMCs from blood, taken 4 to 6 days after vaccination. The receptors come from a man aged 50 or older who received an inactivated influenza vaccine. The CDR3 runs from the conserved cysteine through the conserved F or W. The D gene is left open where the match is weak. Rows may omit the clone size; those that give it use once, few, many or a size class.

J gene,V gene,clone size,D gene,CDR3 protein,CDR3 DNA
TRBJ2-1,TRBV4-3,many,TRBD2,CASSLTSGRGDEQFF,TGCGCCAGCAGCCTAACTAGCGGGAGAGGGGATGAGCAGTTCTTC
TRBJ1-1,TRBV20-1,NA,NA,CSASKAGNTEAFF,TGCAGTGCTAGCAAGGCGGGGAACACTGAAGCTTTCTTT
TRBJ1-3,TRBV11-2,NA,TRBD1,CASSLGQGAYTIYF,TGTGCCAGCAGCCTTGGACAGGGGGCTTACACCATATATTTT
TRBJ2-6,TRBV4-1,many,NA,CASSPGSSGANVLTF,TGCGCCAGCAGCCCCGGAAGCTCTGGGGCCAACGTCCTGACTTTC
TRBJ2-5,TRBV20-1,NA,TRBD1,CSAGDPTGWKTQYF,TGCAGTGCTGGCGACCCGACAGGGTGGAAGACCCAGTACTTC
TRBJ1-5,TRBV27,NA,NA,CASRPSPVNQPQHF,TGTGCCAGCAGGCCCTCTCCAGTCAATCAGCCCCAGCATTTT
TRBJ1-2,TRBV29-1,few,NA,CSVEDRGANNYGYTF,TGCAGCGTTGAAGATCGAGGGGCCAACAACTATGGCTACACCTTC
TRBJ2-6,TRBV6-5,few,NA,CASSYYGASGANVLTF,TGTGCCAGCAGTTACTATGGGGCCTCTGGGGCCAACGTCCTGACTTTC
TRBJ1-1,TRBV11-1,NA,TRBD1,CASSLPDRENTEAFF,TGTGCCAGCAGCTTACCCGACAGGGAGAACACTGAAGCTTTCTTT
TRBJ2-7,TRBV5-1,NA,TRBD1,CASSWTGTVYEQYF,TGCGCCAGCAGCTGGACCGGGACAGTTTACGAGCAGTACTTC
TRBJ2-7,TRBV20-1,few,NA,CSAETEFSYEQYF,TGCAGTGCCGAGACAGAGTTCTCCTACGAGCAGTACTTC
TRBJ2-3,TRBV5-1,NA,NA,CASSFGTRTGPRTDTQYF,TGCGCCAGCAGCTTTGGCACTCGAACAGGGCCCCGGACCGATACGCAGTATTTT
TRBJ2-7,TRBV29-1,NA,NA,CSVGRGTSSYEQYF,TGCAGCGTTGGGCGGGGGACATCCTCCTACGAGCAGTACTTC
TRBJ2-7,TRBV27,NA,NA,CASSLSVAGPLYEQYF,TGTGCCAGCAGTTTATCGGTGGCGGGACCACTCTACGAGCAGTACTTC
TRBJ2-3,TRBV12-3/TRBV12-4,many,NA,CASTLSGRTDTQYF,TGTGCCAGCACCTTATCGGGGAGGACAGATACGCAGTATTTT
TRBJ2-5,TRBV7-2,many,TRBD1,CASSPLDRVGTQYF,TGTGCCAGCAGCCCTCTCGACAGGGTTGGGACCCAGTACTTC
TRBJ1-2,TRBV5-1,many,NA,CASREGLYGYTF,TGCGCCAGCAGGGAGGGTTTGTATGGCTACACCTTC
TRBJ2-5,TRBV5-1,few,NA,CASSLAPGSKETQYF,TGCGCCAGCAGCTTGGCTCCAGGGAGTAAAGAGACCCAGTACTTC
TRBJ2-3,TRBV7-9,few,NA,CALDGRSTDTQYF,TGTGCCCTGGACGGGAGAAGCACAGATACGCAGTATTTT
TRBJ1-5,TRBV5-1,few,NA,CASRVGQGNNQPQHF,TGCGCCAGCAGAGTGGGACAAGGAAACAATCAGCCCCAGCATTTT
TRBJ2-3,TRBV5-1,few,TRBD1,CASSPQGVGTDTQYF,TGCGCCAGCAGCCCACAGGGGGTGGGCACAGATACGCAGTATTTT
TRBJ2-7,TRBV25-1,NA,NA,CASRGSGLLGYEQYF,TGTGCCAGCAGGGGCTCGGGACTCCTTGGGTACGAGCAGTACTTC
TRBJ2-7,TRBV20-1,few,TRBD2,CSALAGLTYEQYF,TGCAGTGCCCTAGCGGGACTAACCTACGAGCAGTACTTC